The 15 T cell receptor beta chains below all came from one sample that was sequenced in a study of T cell changes during pregnancy in multiple sclerosis. TCRdb's table, derived via immunoSEQ multiplex PCR, lists solely in-frame clones and lacks some. The repertoire includes approximately 20,000 clones, 85% to 90% of them detected once, and approximately 7.6% sits in the top ten. The input for sequencing was CD8+ T cells from peripheral blood mononuclear cells, taken before pregnancy. Receptors originate from a female donor with multiple sclerosis, enrolled in a pregnancy study.

The chain combines TRBV7-2 with TRBJ2-6, with D perhaps TRBD2 (5 bases). V dropped 5 bases and J dropped 2 bases, with 10 bases sitting between them. The CDR3 is made up of 15 amino acids. CDR1 and CDR2 (germline): SGHTA, FQGNSA. This chain's CDR3 is CASSPGMAGANVLTF. CDR3 nucleotide sequence: TGTGCCAGCAGCCCCGGGATGGCTGGGGCCAACGTCCTGACTTTC.

CDR3 coding DNA: TGTGCCAGCAGCGAACAGGGGGTAGAGACACTATCCTACGAGCAGTACTTC. Encoded protein: CASSEQGVETLSYEQYF. The V call is TRBV2, the J call TRBJ2-7, with 8 bases lining up with TRBD1. CDR1 and CDR2 from the germline V gene are SNHLY and FYNNEI. The V segment lost 6 bases and the J segment 1 base; nucleotides outside the gene matches: 14. The CDR3 extends over 17 amino acids.

The CDR3 is CASSPESAYEQYF. CDR3 nucleotide sequence: TGTGCCAGCAGCCCCGAGTCGGCCTACGAGCAGTACTTC. The chain links TRBV13 to TRBJ2-7; the D is unclear. CDR3 length equals 13 residues. With 5 bases removed from V and 2 bases from J, the gap between germline ends came to 10 bases. From germline, CDR1 is PRHDT and CDR2 FYEKMQ (reference sequence).

The chain is built from TRBV4-2 and TRBJ2-3, with 15 nucleotides matching TRBD2. The CDR3 has 19 residues. The germline gives CDR1 LGHNA, CDR2 YNFKEQ. Trimming removed 1 base from V and 2 bases from J; junction bases left unmatched: 7. Here the CDR3 DNA reads TGTGCCAGCAGCCAAGTGGGACTAGCGGGAGGTGGGGTCACAGATACGCAGTATTTT. Translation gives CASSQVGLAGGGVTDTQYF.

The chain links TRBV30 to TRBJ2-1; 7 bases map to TRBD2. V shed 1 base, J shed 8 bases, and the junction held 11 bases outside the gene matches. Germline CDR1 is GTSNPN and CDR2 is SVGIG (reference sequence). This CDR3 has 15 amino acids. The DNA for the CDR3 is TGTGCCTGGAGTGGGTTATGGGGGAGGGTTTATGAGCAGTTCTTC. This translates into CAWSGLWGRVYEQFF.

The rearrangement links TRBV6-6 to TRBJ2-5; 11 positions match TRBD2. V shed 5 bases and J 5 bases; nucleotides not matched to a gene: 7. The CDR3 sequence is 15 residues long. The V gene's germline CDR1 is MNHNY and CDR2 SVGAGI (reference sequence). The chain's CDR3 is CASSRLAGMGETQYF. DNA for the CDR3: TGTGCCAGCAGTAGACTAGCGGGAATGGGGGAGACCCAGTACTTC.

The chain employs TRBV27 and TRBJ1-2; D may be TRBD1 (6 bases). The V gene's germline CDR1 is MNHEY and CDR2 SMNVEV (reference sequence). Trimming stripped 0 bases from V and 7 bases from J, with 15 bases between. This CDR3 has 15 amino acids. DNA for the CDR3: TGTGCCAGCAGTTTATCGAGGGGGGGTTCCTCTGGCTACACCTTC. Protein: CASSLSRGGSSGYTF.

The genes are TRBV13 and TRBJ2-7; 15 bases fit TRBD2. With V trimmed by 4 bases and J by 1 base, 2 bases remained unmatched. The CDR3 loop spans 16 amino acids. CDR1 PRHDT and CDR2 FYEKMQ come from the germline V gene (reference sequence). CDR3 nucleotide sequence: TGTGCCAGCAGCTGGGGACTAGCGGGAGGATCCTACGAGCAGTACTTC. Its protein is CASSWGLAGGSYEQYF.

The chain has TRBV5-6 and TRBJ1-4; no firm D call. V shed 2 bases and J shed 0 bases, with 8 bases lying between them. The CDR3 runs 15 residues. Germline V CDR1 and CDR2: SGHDT, YYEEEE. The CDR3 DNA sequence: TGTGCCAGCAGCTTTTTAGCCGCAACTAATGAAAAACTGTTTTTT. It encodes CASSFLAATNEKLFF.

V is TRBV5-4 and J is TRBJ2-7; no definite D call. This CDR3 comprises 15 residues. Germline V gene lookup returns CDR1 SGHNT and CDR2 YYREEE (reference sequence). V was shortened by 1 base and J by 0 bases, with 11 bases between the two germline ends. This CDR3 reads CASSLTGHSSYEQYF. CDR3 sequence (DNA): TGTGCCAGCAGCTTGACCGGTCATAGCTCCTACGAGCAGTACTTC.

The V call is TRBV19, the J call TRBJ2-1; 12 bases fit TRBD2. In germline, CDR1 is LNHDA, CDR2 SQIVND (reference sequence). The length of the CDR3 is 14 residues. The trim removed 5 bases at V and 8 bases at J, leaving 4 bases unmatched. This chain's CDR3 is CASSARLAGDEQFF. CDR3 in DNA: TGTGCCAGTAGTGCGCGACTAGCGGGAGATGAGCAGTTCTTC.

As to this clone: This same CDR3 is encoded by further DNA sequences in the sample. The chain employs TRBV5-1 and TRBJ2-7; 10 bases align to TRBD1. J lost 5 bases, V lost 0 bases, and 2 bases had no gene match. There are 14 residues in the CDR3. CDR1 SGHRS and CDR2 YFSETQ come from the germline V gene. CDR3 coding DNA: TGCGCCAGCAGCTTGGGACAGGGGGCCGACGAGCAGTACTTC. It specifies CASSLGQGADEQYF.

This clone appeared once. This sequence joins TRBV27 and TRBJ1-2, with D possibly matching TRBD1 (5 bases). Trimming took off 6 bases at V and 1 base at J, with 9 bases between the two ends. This CDR3 comprises 13 residues. The germline V gene has CDR1 MNHEY and CDR2 SMNVEV (reference sequence). CDR3 region: CASRPTVNYGYTF. In DNA form, the CDR3 reads TGTGCCAGCAGGCCGACAGTTAACTATGGCTACACCTTC.

J is TRBJ1-4 and V is TRBV15; D remains unclear. The CDR3 runs to 16 residues. V was clipped by 0 bases and J by 0 bases, with 8 bases between them. CDR1 LNHNV and CDR2 YYDKDF come from the germline V gene (reference sequence). The CDR3 sequence is CATSRDSGSTNEKLFF. Written as DNA, the CDR3 is TGTGCCACCAGCAGAGATTCGGGGTCAACTAATGAAAAACTGTTTTTT.

This chain connects TRBV6-1 to TRBJ2-5; 7 nucleotides match TRBD1. The CDR3 covers 17 residues. Per the germline V gene, CDR1 is MNHNS and CDR2 is SASEGT. J lost 5 bases, V lost 2 bases, and 14 bases had no gene match. Here the CDR3 DNA reads TGTGCCAGCAGTGAACAAGGGGAGACAGGGTCTTACGAGACCCAGTACTTC. Amino acids: CASSEQGETGSYETQYF.